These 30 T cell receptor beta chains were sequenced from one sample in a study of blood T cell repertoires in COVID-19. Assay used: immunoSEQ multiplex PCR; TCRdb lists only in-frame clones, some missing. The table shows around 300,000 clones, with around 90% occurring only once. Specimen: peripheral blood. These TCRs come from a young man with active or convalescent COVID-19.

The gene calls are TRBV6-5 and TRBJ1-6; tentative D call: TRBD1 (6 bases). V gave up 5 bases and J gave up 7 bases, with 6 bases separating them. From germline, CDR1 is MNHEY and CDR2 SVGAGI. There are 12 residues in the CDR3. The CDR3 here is CASSRGNSPLHF. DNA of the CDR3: TGTGCCAGCAGTAGGGGGAATTCACCCCTCCACTTT.

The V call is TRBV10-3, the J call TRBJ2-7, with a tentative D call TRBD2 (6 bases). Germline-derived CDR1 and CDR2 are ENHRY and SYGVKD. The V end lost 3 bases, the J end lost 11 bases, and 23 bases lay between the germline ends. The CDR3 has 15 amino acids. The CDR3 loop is CAISDSRGGKSGEYF. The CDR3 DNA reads TGTGCCATCAGTGATTCTCGGGGAGGAAAGAGTGGGGAGTACTTC.

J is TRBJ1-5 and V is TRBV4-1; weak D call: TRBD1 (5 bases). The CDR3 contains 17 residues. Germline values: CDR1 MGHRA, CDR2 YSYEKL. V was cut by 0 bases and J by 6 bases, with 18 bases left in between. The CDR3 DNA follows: TGCGCCAGCAGCCAAGATCGGGGTGGAGGGGCTGGTCAGCCCCAGCATTTT. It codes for CASSQDRGGGAGQPQHF.

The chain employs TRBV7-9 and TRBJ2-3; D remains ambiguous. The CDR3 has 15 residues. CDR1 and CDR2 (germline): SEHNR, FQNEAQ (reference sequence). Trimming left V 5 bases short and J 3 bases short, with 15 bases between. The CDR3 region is CASSQSRIRTDTQYF. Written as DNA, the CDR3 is TGTGCCAGCAGCCAATCTCGTATCCGGACAGATACGCAGTATTTT. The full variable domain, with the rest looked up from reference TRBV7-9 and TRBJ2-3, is DTGVSQNPRHKITKRGQNVTFRCDPISEHNRLYWYRQTLGQGPEFLTYFQNEAQLEKSRLLSDRFSAERPKGSFSTLEIQRTEQGDSAMYLCASSQSRIRTDTQYFGPGTRLTVL.

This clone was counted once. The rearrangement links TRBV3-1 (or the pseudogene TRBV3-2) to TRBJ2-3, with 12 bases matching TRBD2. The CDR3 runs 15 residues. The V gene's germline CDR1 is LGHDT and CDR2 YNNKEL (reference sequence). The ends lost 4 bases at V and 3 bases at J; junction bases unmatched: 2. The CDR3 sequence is CASSPSGGATDTQYF. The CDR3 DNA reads TGTGCCAGCAGCCCTAGCGGGGGGGCTACAGATACGCAGTATTTT.

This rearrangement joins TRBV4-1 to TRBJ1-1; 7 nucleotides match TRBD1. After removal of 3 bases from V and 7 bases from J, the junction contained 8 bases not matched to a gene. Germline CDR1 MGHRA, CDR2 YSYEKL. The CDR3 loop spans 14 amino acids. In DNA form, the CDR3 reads TGCGCCAGCAGCCAGCGACAGGGTGAGGGTGAAGCTTTCTTT. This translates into CASSQRQGEGEAFF.

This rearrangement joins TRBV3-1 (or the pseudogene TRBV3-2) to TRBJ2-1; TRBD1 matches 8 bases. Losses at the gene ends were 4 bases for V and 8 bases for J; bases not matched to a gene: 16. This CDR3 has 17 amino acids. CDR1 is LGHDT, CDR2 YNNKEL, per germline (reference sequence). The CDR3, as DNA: TGTGCCAGCAGCCCAAAAGCTGGCAGGGGGCCTAGTTATGAGCAGTTCTTC. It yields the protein CASSPKAGRGPSYEQFF.

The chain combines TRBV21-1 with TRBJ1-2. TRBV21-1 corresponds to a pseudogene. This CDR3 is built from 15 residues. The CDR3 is CASSKARVGGYGYTF. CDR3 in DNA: TGTGCCAGCAGCAAAGCGCGGGTGGGGGGCTATGGCTACACCTTC.

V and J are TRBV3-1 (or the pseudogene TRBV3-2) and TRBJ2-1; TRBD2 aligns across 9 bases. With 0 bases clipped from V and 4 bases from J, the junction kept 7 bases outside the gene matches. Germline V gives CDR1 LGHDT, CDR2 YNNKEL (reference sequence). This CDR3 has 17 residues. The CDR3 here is CASSQEMRGGTYNEQFF. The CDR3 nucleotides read TGTGCCAGCAGCCAAGAAATGCGGGGGGGTACATACAATGAGCAGTTCTTC.

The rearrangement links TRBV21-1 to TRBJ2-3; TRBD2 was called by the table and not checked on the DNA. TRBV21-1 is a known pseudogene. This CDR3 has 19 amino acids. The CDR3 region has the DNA TGTGCCAGCAGCAAAGGTCTAGCGGGGGGCCCATCTAGCACAGATACGCAGTATTTT. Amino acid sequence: CASSKGLAGGPSSTDTQYF.

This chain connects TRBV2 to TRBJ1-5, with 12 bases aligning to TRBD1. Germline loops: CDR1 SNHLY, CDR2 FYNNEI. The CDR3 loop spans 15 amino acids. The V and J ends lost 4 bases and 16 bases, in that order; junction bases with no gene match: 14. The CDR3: CASSVSGTGGAGTHF. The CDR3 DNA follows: TGTGCCAGCAGTGTTTCGGGGACAGGGGGCGCGGGAACCCATTTT.

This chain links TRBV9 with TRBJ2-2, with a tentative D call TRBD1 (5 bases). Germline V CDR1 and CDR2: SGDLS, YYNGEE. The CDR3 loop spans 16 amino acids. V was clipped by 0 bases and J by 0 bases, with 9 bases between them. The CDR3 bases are TGTGCCAGCAGCGTAGCCAGGGCCGCGAACACCGGGGAGCTGTTTTTT. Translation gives CASSVARAANTGELFF.

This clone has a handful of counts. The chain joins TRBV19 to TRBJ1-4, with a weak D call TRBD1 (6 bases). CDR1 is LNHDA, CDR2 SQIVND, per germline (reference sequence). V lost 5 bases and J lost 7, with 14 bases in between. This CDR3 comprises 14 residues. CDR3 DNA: TGTGCCAGTAGTCCGACAGGTACCCGTGAAAAACTGTTTTTT. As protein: CASSPTGTREKLFF.

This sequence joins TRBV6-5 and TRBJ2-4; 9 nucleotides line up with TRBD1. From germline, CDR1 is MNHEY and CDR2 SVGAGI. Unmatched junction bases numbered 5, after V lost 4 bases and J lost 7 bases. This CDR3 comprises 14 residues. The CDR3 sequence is CASSSTGGVNIQYF. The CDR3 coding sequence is TGTGCCAGCAGTTCAACAGGGGGCGTGAACATTCAGTACTTC.

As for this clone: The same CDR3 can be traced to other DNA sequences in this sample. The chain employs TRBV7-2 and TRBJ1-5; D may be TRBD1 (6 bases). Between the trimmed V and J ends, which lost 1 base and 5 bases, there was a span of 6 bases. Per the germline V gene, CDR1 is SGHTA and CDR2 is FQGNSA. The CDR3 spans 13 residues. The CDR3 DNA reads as TGTGCCAGCAGCTTAGAGGGGGATCAGCCCCAGCATTTT. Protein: CASSLEGDQPQHF.

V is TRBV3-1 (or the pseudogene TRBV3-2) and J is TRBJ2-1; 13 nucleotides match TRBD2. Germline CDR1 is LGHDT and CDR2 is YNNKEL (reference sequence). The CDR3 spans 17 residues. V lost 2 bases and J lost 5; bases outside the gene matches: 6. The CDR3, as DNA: TGTGCCAGCAGCCAACATACTAGCGGGGGGGGAGACAATGAGCAGTTCTTC. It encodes CASSQHTSGGGDNEQFF.

The CDR3 region is CASSGGHNYSPLHF. For the CDR3, the DNA is TGTGCCAGCAGTGGAGGGCATAATTATTCACCCCTCCACTTT. The chain has TRBV2 and TRBJ1-6, with D unresolved. The CDR3 runs to 14 residues. CDR1 SNHLY and CDR2 FYNNEI come from the germline V gene. Trimming removed 4 bases at V and 8 bases at J, with 12 bases between.

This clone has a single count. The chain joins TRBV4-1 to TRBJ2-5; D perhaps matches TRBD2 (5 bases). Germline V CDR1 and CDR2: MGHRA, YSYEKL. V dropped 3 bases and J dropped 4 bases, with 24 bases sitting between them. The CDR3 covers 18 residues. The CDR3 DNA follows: TGCGCCAGCAGCCAGGAGTCAGCTTTGGCGGTCCGGGGAGAGACCCAGTACTTC. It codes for CASSQESALAVRGETQYF.

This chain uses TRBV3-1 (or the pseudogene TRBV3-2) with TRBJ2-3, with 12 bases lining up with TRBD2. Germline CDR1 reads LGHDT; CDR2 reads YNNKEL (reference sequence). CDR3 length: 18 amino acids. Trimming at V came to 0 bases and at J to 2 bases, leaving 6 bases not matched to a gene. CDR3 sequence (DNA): TGTGCCAGCAGCCAAGACCAAGGACTAGCGGGGATCACAGATACGCAGTATTTT. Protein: CASSQDQGLAGITDTQYF.

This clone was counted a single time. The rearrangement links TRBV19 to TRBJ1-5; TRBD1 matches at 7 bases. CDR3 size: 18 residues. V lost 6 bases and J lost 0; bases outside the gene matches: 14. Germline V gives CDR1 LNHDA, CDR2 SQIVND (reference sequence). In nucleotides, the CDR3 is TGTGCCAGTAGCCCCCCTTTGGGGACAGCATATAGCAATCAGCCCCAGCATTTT. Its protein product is CASSPPLGTAYSNQPQHF.

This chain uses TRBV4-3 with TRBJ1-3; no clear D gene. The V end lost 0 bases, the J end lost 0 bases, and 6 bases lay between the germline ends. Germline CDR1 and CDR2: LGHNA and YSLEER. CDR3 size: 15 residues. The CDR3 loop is CASSQEFYSGNTIYF. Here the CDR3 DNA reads TGCGCCAGCAGCCAAGAATTCTACTCTGGAAACACCATATATTTT.

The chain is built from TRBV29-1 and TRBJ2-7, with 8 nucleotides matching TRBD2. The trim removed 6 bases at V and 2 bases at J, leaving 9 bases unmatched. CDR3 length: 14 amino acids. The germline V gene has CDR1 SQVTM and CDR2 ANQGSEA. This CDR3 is CSVGSGGPTYEQYF. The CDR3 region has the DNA TGCAGCGTGGGGAGCGGGGGTCCGACCTACGAGCAGTACTTC.

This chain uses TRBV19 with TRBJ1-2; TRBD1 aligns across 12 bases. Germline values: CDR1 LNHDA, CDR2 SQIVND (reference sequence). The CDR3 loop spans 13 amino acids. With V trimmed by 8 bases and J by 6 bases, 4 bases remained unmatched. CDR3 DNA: TGTGCCAGTTGGGACAGGGGGCATGATGGCTACACCTTC. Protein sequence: CASWDRGHDGYTF.

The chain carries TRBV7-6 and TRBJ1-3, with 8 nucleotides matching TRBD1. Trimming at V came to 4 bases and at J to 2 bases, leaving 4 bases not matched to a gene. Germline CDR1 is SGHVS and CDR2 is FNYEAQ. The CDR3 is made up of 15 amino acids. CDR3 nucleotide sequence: TGTGCCAGCAGCTGGACAGGGTCGGCTGGAAACACCATATATTTT. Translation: CASSWTGSAGNTIYF.

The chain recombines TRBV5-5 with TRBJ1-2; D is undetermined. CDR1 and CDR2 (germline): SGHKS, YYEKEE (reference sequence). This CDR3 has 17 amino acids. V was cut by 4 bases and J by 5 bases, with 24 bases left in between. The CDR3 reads CASSVMGLRSGLYGYTF. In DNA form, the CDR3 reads TGTGCCAGCAGCGTGATGGGTTTGAGGTCGGGTTTGTATGGCTACACCTTC.

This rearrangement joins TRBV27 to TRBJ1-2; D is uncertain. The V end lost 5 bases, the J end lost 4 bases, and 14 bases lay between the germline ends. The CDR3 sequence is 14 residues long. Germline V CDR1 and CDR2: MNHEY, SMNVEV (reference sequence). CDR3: CASSLRDPGYGYTF. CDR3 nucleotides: TGTGCCAGCAGTCTCCGGGATCCGGGCTATGGCTACACCTTC.

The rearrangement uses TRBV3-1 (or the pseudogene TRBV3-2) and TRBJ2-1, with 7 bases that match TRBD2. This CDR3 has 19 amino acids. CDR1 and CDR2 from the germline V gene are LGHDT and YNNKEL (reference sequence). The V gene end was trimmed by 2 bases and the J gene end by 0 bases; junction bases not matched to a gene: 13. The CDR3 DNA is TGTGCCAGCAGCCAATTGACCTACGGGGGGATGAGCTCCTACAATGAGCAGTTCTTC. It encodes CASSQLTYGGMSSYNEQFF.

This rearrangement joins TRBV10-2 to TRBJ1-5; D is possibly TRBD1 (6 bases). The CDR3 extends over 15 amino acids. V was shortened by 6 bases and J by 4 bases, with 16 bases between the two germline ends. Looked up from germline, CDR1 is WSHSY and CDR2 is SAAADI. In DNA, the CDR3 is TGCGCCAGCAGGGGTACAGGGAGCGGAAATCAGCCCCAGCATTTT. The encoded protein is CASRGTGSGNQPQHF.

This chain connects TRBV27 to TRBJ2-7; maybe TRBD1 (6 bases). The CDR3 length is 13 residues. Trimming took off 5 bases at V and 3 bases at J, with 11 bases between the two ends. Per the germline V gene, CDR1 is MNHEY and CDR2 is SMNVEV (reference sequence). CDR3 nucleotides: TGTGCCAGCAGTCCTGGACAGCACTACGAGCAGTACTTC. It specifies CASSPGQHYEQYF.

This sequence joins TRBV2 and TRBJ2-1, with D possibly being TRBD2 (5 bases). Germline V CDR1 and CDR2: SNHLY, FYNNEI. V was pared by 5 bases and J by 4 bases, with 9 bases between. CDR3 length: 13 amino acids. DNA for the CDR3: TGTGCCAGCAGTAAGGACTTATACAATGAGCAGTTCTTC. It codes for CASSKDLYNEQFF.